A single sample is the source of the 28 T cell receptor beta chains below, sequenced in a study of blood T cell repertoires in COVID-19. The data were produced by immunoSEQ multiplex PCR, yet TCRdb's version contains in-frame clones alone and is incomplete. Among about 98,000 clones listed, roughly 80% were seen once. Sequencing used peripheral blood. Source of these receptors: a woman aged 80 or over with acute or convalescent COVID-19.

The chain carries TRBV28 and TRBJ1-1, with TRBD1 matching 8 bases. V shed 5 bases, J shed 8 bases, and the junction held 10 bases outside the gene matches. Germline V lookup: CDR1 MDHEN, CDR2 SYDVKM. The CDR3 has 14 residues. Here the CDR3 reads CASSPSQGAREAFF. As DNA, the CDR3 is TGTGCCAGCAGTCCGTCCCAGGGGGCTAGGGAAGCTTTCTTT.

V is TRBV2 and J is TRBJ1-2; tentatively, D is TRBD1 (5 bases). Germline CDR1 and CDR2: SNHLY and FYNNEI. Trimming took 1 base from V and 2 from J, leaving 11 bases between them. This CDR3 contains 15 residues. DNA for the CDR3: TGTGCCAGCAGTGAAGGGGGGACTGTCAACTATGGCTACACCTTC. Translation: CASSEGGTVNYGYTF.

The gene calls are TRBV11-2 and TRBJ2-2; 8 positions match TRBD1. Unmatched junction bases numbered 9, after V lost 5 bases and J lost 7 bases. This CDR3 has 15 residues. CDR1 and CDR2 from the germline V gene are SGHAT and FQNNGV. The CDR3 region has the DNA TGTGCCAGCAGCCGCAGGACAGGGTTGGGCGGGGAGCTGTTTTTT. Amino acids: CASSRRTGLGGELFF.

CDR3 coding DNA: TGTGCCAGCTCACCAGACCTAGCAGGAGATACGCAGTATTTT. Its protein product is CASSPDLAGDTQYF. The chain recombines TRBV18 with TRBJ2-3; D might be TRBD2 (5 bases). CDR3 size: 14 residues. CDR1 and CDR2 from the germline V gene are KGHSH and LQKENI. V was cut by 2 bases and J by 5 bases, with 11 bases left in between.

The genes are TRBV7-2 and TRBJ1-1, with 7 bases lining up with TRBD1. J was trimmed by 4 bases and V by 2 bases; bases with no gene match: 7. CDR3 length equals 15 residues. Per germline, CDR1 SGHTA and CDR2 FQGNSA. This CDR3 reads CASSLRGRVRTEAFF. The CDR3 bases are TGTGCCAGCAGCTTAAGGGGGCGGGTTCGCACTGAAGCTTTCTTT.

This chain links TRBV21-1 with TRBJ2-6; the D segment call TRBD1 is taken from the table without a DNA check. TRBV21-1 constitutes a pseudogene. There are 18 residues in the CDR3. In DNA, the CDR3 is TGTGCCAGCAGCAACCGGGACAGGGGCCCCTCTGGGGCCAACGTCCTGACTTTC. The encoded protein is CASSNRDRGPSGANVLTF.

V and J are TRBV6-5 and TRBJ1-2; 7 bases match TRBD1. This CDR3 comprises 14 residues. The V and J ends lost 0 bases and 8 bases, in that order; junction bases with no gene match: 6. Germline-derived CDR1 and CDR2 are MNHEY and SVGAGI. The CDR3 DNA is TGTGCCAGCAGTTACTCCAGACAGGGAGCGGGCTACACCTTC. Protein sequence: CASSYSRQGAGYTF.

This chain connects TRBV10-3 to TRBJ1-1, with 7 bases aligning to TRBD1. CDR3 length: 16 residues. Germline V gene lookup returns CDR1 ENHRY and CDR2 SYGVKD. V lost 3 bases and J lost 0; bases outside the gene matches: 7. Written as DNA, the CDR3 is TGTGCCATCAGTGAAAGGGGGCGTAGGATGAACACTGAAGCTTTCTTT. It yields the protein CAISERGRRMNTEAFF.

The rearrangement links TRBV6-1 to TRBJ1-5; D not resolved. CDR3 length: 15 amino acids. Trimming took off 1 base at V and 0 bases at J, with 7 bases between the two ends. Looked up from germline, CDR1 is MNHNS and CDR2 is SASEGT. The CDR3 DNA reads TGTGCCAGCAGTGAAGGAGTCCTTAGCAATCAGCCCCAGCATTTT. It is translated as CASSEGVLSNQPQHF.

The gene calls are TRBV28 and TRBJ1-6, with TRBD1 matching over 7 bases. Germline loops: CDR1 MDHEN, CDR2 SYDVKM. Unmatched junction bases numbered 14, after V lost 2 bases and J lost 7 bases. The CDR3 consists of 18 residues. The CDR3 coding sequence is TGTGCCAGCAGTTTAAGTTGGAGACAGGGTCTACGAAATTCACCCCTCCACTTT. Amino acids: CASSLSWRQGLRNSPLHF.

The rearrangement uses TRBV5-4 and TRBJ2-2; 12 bases line up with TRBD2. Trimming took 1 base from V and 4 from J; bases not matched to a gene: 5. The CDR3 consists of 17 residues. Germline V lookup: CDR1 SGHNT, CDR2 YYREEE (reference sequence). The CDR3 DNA reads TGTGCCAGCAGCTTGCCCGGACTAGCGGGGTCCACCGGGGAGCTGTTTTTT. Translated: CASSLPGLAGSTGELFF. Complete variable domain (other parts from reference TRBV5-4 and TRBJ2-2): ETGVTQSPTHLIKTRGQQVTLRCSSQSGHNTVSWYQQALGQGPQFIFQYYREEENGRGNFPPRFSGLQFPNYSSELNVNALELDDSALYLCASSLPGLAGSTGELFFGEGSRLTVL.

The gene calls are TRBV30 and TRBJ1-4; weak D call: TRBD1 (5 bases). The CDR3 is made up of 14 amino acids. The V end was cut by 2 bases, the J end by 4 bases, with 11 bases between. Germline V gene sequence: CDR1 GTSNPN, CDR2 SVGIG (reference sequence). The CDR3 region has the DNA TGTGCCTGGAGTACAGGCTTCTATAATGAAAAACTGTTTTTT. Its translation is CAWSTGFYNEKLFF.

The V and J genes are TRBV24-1 and TRBJ2-5, with D possibly matching TRBD1 (6 bases). Germline lookup yields CDR1 KGHDR and CDR2 SFDVKD. The CDR3 runs to 15 residues. The germline V and J ends were trimmed by 4 bases and 3 bases, with 14 bases remaining between them. CDR3 protein: CATSDRGGPEETQYF. CDR3 coding DNA: TGTGCCACCAGTGACAGAGGGGGACCCGAAGAGACCCAGTACTTC.

The rearrangement links TRBV7-2 to TRBJ2-3, with a possible D match to TRBD1 (5 bases). V was shortened by 3 bases and J by 9 bases, with 16 bases between the two germline ends. The germline V gene has CDR1 SGHTA and CDR2 FQGNSA. The CDR3 length is 14 residues. The CDR3 sequence is CASSLGQYGRTQYF. The CDR3 DNA sequence: TGTGCCAGCAGCTTGGGGCAGTACGGGCGGACGCAGTATTTT.

The J gene is TRBJ1-1, the V gene TRBV5-1; possibly TRBD1 for D (5 bases). The CDR3 covers 14 residues. V lost 1 base, J lost 10 bases, and 17 bases lay in between. The germline V gene has CDR1 SGHRS and CDR2 YFSETQ. The CDR3 spells CASSLSQGWSSAFF. For the CDR3, the DNA is TGCGCCAGCAGCTTGAGTCAGGGATGGTCATCAGCTTTCTTT.

The chain recombines TRBV6-2 or TRBV6-3 with TRBJ2-5; 7 bases agree with TRBD2. Germline V CDR1 and CDR2: MNHEY, SVGEGT. The ends lost 6 bases at V and 5 bases at J; junction bases unmatched: 9. CDR3 length: 14 amino acids. The chain's CDR3 is CASSRGTGGETQYF. The DNA of the CDR3 is TGTGCCAGCAGCCGGGGAACCGGGGGGGAGACCCAGTACTTC.

The chain recombines TRBV3-1 (or the pseudogene TRBV3-2) with TRBJ2-1; 11 bases align to TRBD2. The CDR3 has 15 amino acids. Germline V lookup: CDR1 LGHDT, CDR2 YNNKEL (reference sequence). J gave up 7 bases and V 5 bases, and 7 bases lay outside the gene matches. In nucleotides, the CDR3 is TGTGCCAGCAGCGCCACTAGCGGGGGCTCTAATGAGCAGTTCTTC. It is translated as CASSATSGGSNEQFF.

This clone was seen just once. This chain joins TRBV5-1 and TRBJ2-1; 10 nucleotides match TRBD1. The V and J ends lost 5 bases and 2 bases, in that order; junction bases with no gene match: 10. The germline V gene has CDR1 SGHRS and CDR2 YFSETQ. The length of the CDR3 is 17 residues. The CDR3 protein is CASSPVLGTGAYNEQFF. The CDR3 DNA reads TGCGCCAGCAGTCCCGTGCTTGGGACAGGGGCCTACAATGAGCAGTTCTTC.

The chain employs TRBV9 and TRBJ2-7; D ambiguous. The V gene's germline CDR1 is SGDLS and CDR2 YYNGEE. V was pared by 0 bases and J by 1 base, with 14 bases between. The CDR3 is 16 amino acids. CDR3 DNA sequence: TGTGCCAGCAGCGTAGGATCCAATTTACTTTCCTACGAGCAGTACTTC. This sequence encodes CASSVGSNLLSYEQYF.

The J gene is TRBJ2-7, the V gene TRBV6-5, with 11 bases identical to TRBD2. The V gene end was trimmed by 7 bases and the J gene end by 3 bases; junction bases not matched to a gene: 2. The CDR3 has 13 residues. The germline CDR1 and CDR2 sequences are MNHEY and SVGAGI. The CDR3 DNA follows: TGTGCCAGCATCGGGACTAGCGGCTACGAGCAGTACGTC. It encodes CASIGTSGYEQYV.

The V call is TRBV5-1, the J call TRBJ1-1; 9 bases line up with TRBD1. Trimming at V came to 7 bases and at J to 4 bases, leaving 8 bases not matched to a gene. Germline V gene lookup returns CDR1 SGHRS and CDR2 YFSETQ. The CDR3 covers 14 residues. The CDR3 DNA reads TGCGCCAGCTCACAGGGGGCCGGAATCACTGAAGCTTTCTTT. Protein product: CASSQGAGITEAFF.

The chain joins TRBV4-1 to TRBJ1-2, with TRBD1 matching over 7 bases. The CDR3 is 16 residues long. The trim removed 0 bases at V and 1 base at J, leaving 5 bases unmatched. Germline CDR1 reads MGHRA; CDR2 reads YSYEKL. This chain's CDR3 is CASSQDGAGGNYGYTF. The CDR3 DNA is TGCGCCAGCAGCCAAGATGGTGCAGGGGGTAACTATGGCTACACCTTC.

This chain uses TRBV4-2 with TRBJ1-3; 7 bases align to TRBD1. There are 16 residues in the CDR3. Trimming removed 8 bases from V and 2 bases from J; junction bases left unmatched: 12. Germline CDR1 LGHNA, CDR2 YNFKEQ. The CDR3 nucleotides read TGTGCCAGCGGACCATCCACAGGGGACGCTGGAAACACCATATATTTT. This encodes CASGPSTGDAGNTIYF.

The chain uses TRBV24-1 and TRBJ2-2, with a possible D match to TRBD1 (5 bases). Trimming removed 5 bases at V and 5 bases at J, with 11 bases between. Germline V gene lookup returns CDR1 KGHDR and CDR2 SFDVKD. The CDR3 length is 14 residues. The CDR3 loop is CATSGAGRTGELFF. The CDR3 DNA sequence: TGTGCCACCAGTGGGGCAGGGCGGACCGGGGAGCTGTTTTTT.

V usage is TRBV27 and J usage is TRBJ2-7; TRBD1 aligns across 9 bases. The CDR3 spans 12 residues. The germline V gene encodes CDR1 MNHEY and CDR2 SMNVEV (reference sequence). V shed 11 bases, J shed 4 bases, and the junction held 6 bases outside the gene matches. This chain's CDR3 is CAPRDRAYEQYF. In nucleotides, the CDR3 is TGTGCCCCCCGGGACAGGGCGTACGAGCAGTACTTC.

This clone has more than one count but fewer than ten. J is TRBJ1-5 and V is TRBV6-2 or TRBV6-3; no clear D. This CDR3 has 14 amino acids. Trimming removed 5 bases from V and 2 bases from J, with 10 bases in between. Per germline, CDR1 MNHEY and CDR2 SVGEGT. Written as DNA, the CDR3 is TGTGCCAGCAGTAATTTACTCGGCAATCAGCCCCAGCATTTT. Protein product: CASSNLLGNQPQHF.

The CDR3, as DNA: TGTGCCTGGAGTGGACAGGGGGCAGATTATTATGGCTACACCTTC. It codes for CAWSGQGADYYGYTF. The V gene is TRBV30, the J gene TRBJ1-2; 10 bases fit TRBD1. This CDR3 is 15 amino acids long. V shed 1 base and J 5 bases; nucleotides not matched to a gene: 7. CDR1 GTSNPN and CDR2 SVGIG come from the germline V gene (reference sequence).

The V gene is TRBV6-5, the J gene TRBJ1-2, with 7 nucleotides matching TRBD1. CDR3 length: 15 amino acids. Per the germline V gene, CDR1 is MNHEY and CDR2 is SVGAGI. V shed 0 bases and J 2 bases; nucleotides not matched to a gene: 3. Here the CDR3 reads CASSYSAQGNYGYTF. The DNA of the CDR3 is TGTGCCAGCAGTTACTCTGCACAGGGGAACTATGGCTACACCTTC.